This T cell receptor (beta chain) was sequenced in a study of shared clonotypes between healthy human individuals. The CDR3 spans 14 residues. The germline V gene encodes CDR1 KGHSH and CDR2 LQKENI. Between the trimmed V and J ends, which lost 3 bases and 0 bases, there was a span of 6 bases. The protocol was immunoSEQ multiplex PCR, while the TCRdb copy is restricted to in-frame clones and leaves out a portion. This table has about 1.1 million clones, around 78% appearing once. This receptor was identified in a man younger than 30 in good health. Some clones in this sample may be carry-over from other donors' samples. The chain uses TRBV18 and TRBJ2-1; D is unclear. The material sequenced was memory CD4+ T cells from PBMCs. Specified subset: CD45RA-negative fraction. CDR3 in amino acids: CASSPRHSYNEQFF. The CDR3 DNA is TGTGCCAGCTCACCTCGCCACTCCTACAATGAGCAGTTCTTC.